This T cell receptor (beta chain) was identified in a study of molecular identifiers for immune sequencing clone quantification. Study at large: In replicates, RNA from around 20,000 or 100,000 naive CD8 cells was divided five ways and four parts were sequenced.

TCRdb reanalysed the PCR reads using MiXCR and keeps one entry per CDR3 protein. The sample shows approximately 550,000 distinct CDR3 sequences, about a quarter of them seen only once. Libraries from naive CD8 cells were generated from roughly 18,000 to 920,000 sorted cells (with 10%, 30% or 50% RNA). This CDR3 comprises 15 residues. Germline V lookup: CDR1 SEHNR, CDR2 FQNEAQ (reference sequence). The V gene lost 2 bases and the J gene lost 3 bases, with 13 bases spanning the gap. Study results and caveats: Clones carrying above 20 RNA copies accounted for over 97% of effector molecules, under 1% in naive cells.

Details on this clonotype: What it recognizes is unknown.

The clonotype was recovered from a human donor in good health. Some libraries in this study had Jurkat cell RNA spiked in. The chain combines TRBV7-9 with TRBJ1-2; perhaps TRBD1 as D (6 bases). Input material: naive CD8+ T cells from blood, with Jurkat cell RNA spiked in. Specified subset: FACS-sorted CD8+CD4-CCR7+CD45RA+ naive T cells. The CDR3 here is CASSLSDRSDYGYTF. The CDR3 DNA reads as TGTGCCAGCAGCTTATCCGACAGGAGCGACTATGGCTACACCTTC.